What follows describes a single TCR beta chain. Its cognate antigen is unknown. CDR1 and CDR2 (germline): SGHNT, YYREEE (reference sequence). There are 14 residues in the CDR3. Trimming removed 4 bases from V and 2 bases from J; junction bases left unmatched: 4. Cryopreserved PBMCs were the source of roughly 2 micrograms of genomic DNA, which went to TCR beta libraries. This sample is part of a study of cytotoxic CD8 clonotypes in ibrutinib-treated CLL. About the study: Researchers reported around 10 relapsed/refractory and some 14 treatment-naive patients, 17 to 18 of them IGHV unmutated.

The targeted sequencing depth was 1 in 200,000 to 1 in 1 million T cells. Profiled with immunoSEQ multiplex PCR; TCRdb holds only in-frame clones, not every one. The repertoire consists of hundreds of thousands of clones, with about 80% occurring once and the leading ten covering over 5%. Study-wide points: Public clonotypes occurred uncommonly; on treatment, they contracted or remained stable.

The TCR comes from a human donor with chronic lymphocytic leukemia. The V and J genes are TRBV5-4 and TRBJ2-7; 9 positions match TRBD2. The material sequenced was PBMCs, taken before ibrutinib treatment. The CDR3 DNA is TGTGCCAGCAGCCCTAGCGGGAACGCCTACGAGCAGTACTTC. This codes for CASSPSGNAYEQYF.